The 22 T cell receptor beta chains listed next were all sequenced from one sample in a study of shared clonotypes between healthy human individuals. Sequenced by immunoSEQ multiplex PCR; TCRdb stores in-frame clones only, minus some. Among hundreds of thousands of clones listed, 60% to 75% were seen once. The sample taken for sequencing was memory CD4+ T cells sorted from blood. As for subset: CD45RA-negative fraction. These receptors all stem from a woman aged 25 to 45 in good health.

In nucleotides, the CDR3 is TGTGCCAGCAGTGAAGCGCTAGGTGGGAGCGAAAAACTGTTTTTT. It translates to CASSEALGGSEKLFF. The chain joins TRBV6-1 to TRBJ1-4; no clear D gene. The CDR3 sequence is 15 residues long. The germline V gene has CDR1 MNHNS and CDR2 SASEGT. V lost 0 bases to trimming and J lost 8 bases, with 13 bases between them.

This clone was observed a few times. The chain carries TRBV4-2 and TRBJ2-5, with D maybe TRBD1 (5 bases). The CDR3 is 15 amino acids. Germline CDR1 reads LGHNA; CDR2 reads YNFKEQ. V lost 0 bases to trimming and J lost 5 bases, with 13 bases between them. CDR3 in amino acids: CASSQDHTGGETQYF. In DNA, the CDR3 is TGTGCCAGCAGCCAAGACCATACAGGCGGCGAGACCCAGTACTTC.

The chain employs TRBV5-1 and TRBJ2-1; 9 positions match TRBD2. Germline lookup yields CDR1 SGHRS and CDR2 YFSETQ. The CDR3 runs 15 residues. The trim removed 0 bases at V and 9 bases at J, leaving 7 bases unmatched. CDR3 amino acids: CASSLEASGMSEQFF. The CDR3 DNA reads as TGCGCCAGCAGCTTGGAGGCTAGCGGGATGAGTGAGCAGTTCTTC.

The rearrangement joins TRBV6-1 to TRBJ1-4, with D unresolved. This CDR3 has 13 amino acids. Trimming removed 8 bases from V and 3 bases from J, with 10 bases in between. Germline CDR1 and CDR2: MNHNS and SASEGT. The CDR3 region has the DNA TGTGCCAGCGCGGGGAGGCCTAATGAAAAACTGTTTTTT. Translating gives CASAGRPNEKLFF.

This clone was counted a few times. This chain connects TRBV7-9 to TRBJ1-2; D is undetermined. The CDR3 is made up of 13 amino acids. Trimming shortened V by 1 base and J by 7 bases, and 10 bases separated the two germline ends. CDR1 is SEHNR, CDR2 FQNEAQ, per germline (reference sequence). The DNA of the CDR3 is TGTGCCAGCAGCTTAGACGGTTGGGTTGGCTACACCTTC. It encodes CASSLDGWVGYTF.

The chain has TRBV6-6 and TRBJ2-1; D is unresolved. With 6 bases removed from V and 10 bases from J, the gap between germline ends came to 13 bases. The CDR3 is 12 amino acids. From germline, CDR1 is MNHNY and CDR2 SVGAGI (reference sequence). CDR3 sequence: CASSRLGTEQFF. The DNA for the CDR3 is TGTGCCAGCAGCCGACTGGGCACCGAGCAGTTCTTC.

In this sample, this clone turned up once. The CDR3 DNA reads as TGTGCCAGCAGCCGCAGCGGGACGAACACCGGGGAGCTGTTTTTT. It encodes CASSRSGTNTGELFF. The chain employs TRBV7-2 and TRBJ2-2; 7 bases align to TRBD2. Germline CDR1 is SGHTA and CDR2 is FQGNSA. With V trimmed by 5 bases and J by 0 bases, 3 bases remained unmatched. The CDR3 is 15 amino acids.

V usage is TRBV6-5 and J usage is TRBJ1-5, with 9 bases matching TRBD1. The germline gives CDR1 MNHEY, CDR2 SVGAGI. With V trimmed by 6 bases and J by 5 bases, 8 bases remained unmatched. The CDR3 runs 15 residues. As DNA, the CDR3 is TGTGCCAGCAGCACGACCGGGACAGGGCATCAGCCCCAGCATTTT. Amino acid sequence: CASSTTGTGHQPQHF.

The chain is built from TRBV28 and TRBJ2-7; maybe TRBD2 (5 bases). V was trimmed by 4 bases and J by 6 bases, leaving 25 bases between them. Germline V CDR1 and CDR2: MDHEN, SYDVKM. This CDR3 is built from 17 residues. CDR3 bases: TGTGCCAGCAGTTATACCATCGCCGCGGGTCTATTAACCGAGCAGTACTTC. Amino acids: CASSYTIAAGLLTEQYF.

Comments on this clone: Since a far larger clone is one base different, this is likely a read error. The rearrangement uses TRBV6-5 and TRBJ2-2; 7 bases are shared with TRBD1. The CDR3 length is 14 residues. CDR1 MNHEY and CDR2 SVGAGI come from the germline V gene. The CDR3 DNA reads TGTGCCAGCATCTTGACAGGGAACACCGGGGAGCTGGTTTTT. This sequence encodes CASILTGNTGELVF.

The J gene is TRBJ2-1, the V gene TRBV9; 9 nucleotides agree with TRBD1. V was clipped by 0 bases and J by 4 bases; unmatched bases: 5. Germline V gene lookup returns CDR1 SGDLS and CDR2 YYNGEE. This CDR3 contains 16 residues. The CDR3 nucleotides read TGTGCCAGCAGCGTAGTGTCGGGACAGGGTTACAATGAGCAGTTCTTC. It translates to CASSVVSGQGYNEQFF.

This sequence joins TRBV28 and TRBJ2-7, with D possibly being TRBD2 (5 bases). The V end lost 1 base, the J end lost 5 bases, and 18 bases lay between the germline ends. The V gene's germline CDR1 is MDHEN and CDR2 SYDVKM. The CDR3 spans 16 residues. The CDR3: CASSLLKLEGWNEQYF. The CDR3 bases are TGTGCCAGCAGTTTATTGAAACTAGAGGGTTGGAACGAGCAGTACTTC. Filled out from reference TRBV28 and TRBJ2-7, the complete variable domain reads DVKVTQSSRYLVKRTGEKVFLECVQDMDHENMFWYRQDPGLGLRLIYFSYDVKMKEKGDIPEGYSVSREKKERFSLILESASTNQTSMYLCASSLLKLEGWNEQYFGPGTRLTVT.

The chain combines TRBV7-7 with TRBJ2-3, with 14 bases identical to TRBD2. The CDR3 length is 16 residues. CDR1 is SSHAT and CDR2 is FNYEAQ in the germline V gene (reference sequence). Trimming cost V 5 bases and J 6 bases; bases outside gene matches: 7. The CDR3 DNA follows: TGTGCCAGCAGCACGGGACTAGCGGGAGTAGGGGATACGCAGTATTTT. Translating it yields CASSTGLAGVGDTQYF.

The V gene is TRBV19, the J gene TRBJ2-2; 14 bases are shared with TRBD2. Trimming at V came to 4 bases and at J to 1 base, leaving 5 bases not matched to a gene. Germline CDR1 is LNHDA and CDR2 is SQIVND (reference sequence). This CDR3 is built from 18 residues. In nucleotides, the CDR3 is TGTGCCAGTAGTAGGGGGACTAGCGGGAGTGTGAACACCGGGGAGCTGTTTTTT. Its translation is CASSRGTSGSVNTGELFF.

The V gene is TRBV6-5, the J gene TRBJ1-5, with D tentatively TRBD1 (5 bases). This CDR3 spans 15 amino acids. Germline values: CDR1 MNHEY, CDR2 SVGAGI. Trimming took off 6 bases at V and 1 base at J, with 13 bases between the two ends. The chain's CDR3 is CASSVDGTSNQPQHF. CDR3 nucleotide sequence: TGTGCCAGCAGCGTGGATGGGACCAGCAATCAGCCCCAGCATTTT.

This sequence joins TRBV5-1 and TRBJ2-2, with a possible D match to TRBD2 (6 bases). This CDR3 region has 16 residues. Germline V gene data show CDR1 as SGHRS and CDR2 as YFSETQ. With 4 bases removed from V and 1 base from J, the gap between germline ends came to 14 bases. CDR3: CASSPAGTVNTGELFF. In DNA form, the CDR3 reads TGCGCCAGCAGCCCGGCCGGGACTGTGAACACCGGGGAGCTGTTTTTT. Supplemented by reference TRBV5-1 and TRBJ2-2, the full variable domain reads KAGVTQTPRYLIKTRGQQVTLSCSPISGHRSVSWYQQTPGQGLQFLFEYFSETQRNKGNFPGRFSGRQFSNSRSEMNVSTLELGDSALYLCASSPAGTVNTGELFFGEGSRLTVL.

V is TRBV18 and J is TRBJ1-1; D uncertain. Germline CDR1 KGHSH, CDR2 LQKENI. The CDR3 is 14 residues long. Between the trimmed V and J ends, which lost 0 bases and 4 bases, there was a span of 9 bases. CDR3 loop: CASSPPIGSTEAFF. For the CDR3, the DNA is TGTGCCAGCTCACCACCGATAGGGTCCACTGAAGCTTTCTTT.

The J gene is TRBJ2-3, the V gene TRBV21-1. TRBV21-1 is labeled a pseudogene. This CDR3 spans 17 amino acids. This CDR3 reads CASSKAMAGASTDTQYF. DNA for the CDR3: TGTGCCAGCAGCAAAGCGATGGCCGGCGCTAGCACAGATACGCAGTATTTT.

The V call is TRBV5-4, the J call TRBJ2-4, with D perhaps given as TRBD1 or TRBD2 (6 bases each). Germline CDR1 SGHNT, CDR2 YYREEE (reference sequence). Trimming pared 2 bases from V and 7 bases from J, leaving 13 bases between. The CDR3 is 14 amino acids. The DNA of the CDR3 is TGTGCCAGCAGCTTTACTCGAGGGGGGAACATTCAGTACTTC. It specifies CASSFTRGGNIQYF.

The chain recombines TRBV6-5 with TRBJ1-3; 8 positions match TRBD1. The germline V gene encodes CDR1 MNHEY and CDR2 SVGAGI. V lost 6 bases and J lost 4; bases outside the gene matches: 5. The CDR3 contains 14 residues. Here the CDR3 DNA reads TGTGCCAGCAGCTTGGACAGGGCCGGAAACACCATATATTTT. Translated: CASSLDRAGNTIYF.

The chain employs TRBV7-8 and TRBJ2-5, with TRBD1 matching 9 bases. The J segment lost 4 bases and the V segment lost 4 bases, leaving 7 bases of the junction unmatched. CDR1 and CDR2 from the germline V gene are SGHVS and FQNEAQ. The CDR3 is 15 residues long. The CDR3 DNA sequence: TGTGCCAGCAGCTATGGACAGGGGAGGAGAGAGACCCAGTACTTC. The encoded protein is CASSYGQGRRETQYF.

This clone was counted many times. The V and J genes are TRBV5-8 and TRBJ1-2; 9 bases are a match to TRBD1. V trimming: 0 bases; J trimming: 3 bases; junction bases outside the gene matches: 12. The CDR3 spans 18 residues. Germline V gives CDR1 SGHTS, CDR2 YDEGEE. In DNA form, the CDR3 reads TGTGCCAGCAGCTTGGCGTTTCCAGGACAGGGGAATGACTATGGCTACACCTTC. Translating gives CASSLAFPGQGNDYGYTF. Based on the CDR3 plus reference TRBV5-8 and TRBJ1-2, the full variable domain is EAGVTQSPTHLIKTRGQQATLRCSPISGHTSVYWYQQALGLGLQFLLWYDEGEERNRGNFPPRFSGRQFPNYSSELNVNALELEDSALYLCASSLAFPGQGNDYGYTFGSGTRLTVV.